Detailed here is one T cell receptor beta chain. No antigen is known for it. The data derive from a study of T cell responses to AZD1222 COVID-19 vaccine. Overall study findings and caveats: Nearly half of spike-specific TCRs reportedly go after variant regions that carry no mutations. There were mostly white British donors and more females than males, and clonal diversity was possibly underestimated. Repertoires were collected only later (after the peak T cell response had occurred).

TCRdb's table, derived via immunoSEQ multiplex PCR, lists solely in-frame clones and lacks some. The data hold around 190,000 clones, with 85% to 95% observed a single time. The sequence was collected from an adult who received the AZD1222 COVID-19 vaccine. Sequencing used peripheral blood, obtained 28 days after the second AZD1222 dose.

CDR3 sequence: CASSGTFYFSGANVLTF. The CDR3 DNA reads as TGTGCCAGTTCAGGCACCTTCTACTTTTCTGGGGCCAACGTCCTGACTTTC. V gene TRBV11-3 combines with J gene TRBJ2-6; D unclear. V was cut by 9 bases and J by 1 base, with 19 bases left in between. From germline, CDR1 is SGHNT and CDR2 YENEEA. The CDR3 contains 17 residues.